Listed below are T cell receptor beta chains from one sample, sequenced in a study of T-cell reconstitution after alpha-beta-depleted transplantation in children. MiXCR was run by TCRdb on the PCR reads, yielding one entry per CDR3 protein. The table shows 120,000 to 150,000 distinct CDR3 sequences, with around 8.8% occurring only once. The sample consisted of PBMCs, mostly from graft donor cells, taken 180 days after TCRalphabeta/CD19-depleted stem cell transplant. The receptors derive from a female patient aged 2-9 years who had a stem cell transplant for congenital amegakaryocytic thrombocytopenia, so the T cells may come from the graft donor. The CDR3 runs from the conserved cysteine through the conserved F or W. Fields, in order: D gene, V gene, clone size, J gene, CDR3 DNA, CDR3 protein. D genes are given only for firm matches. Rows may omit the clone size; those that give it use once, few, many or a size class.

.	TRBV10-3	.	TRBJ1-6	TGTGCCATCAGTGACAGTGGGTATTCACCCCTCCACTTT	CAISDSGYSPLHF
TRBD1	TRBV29-1	few	TRBJ1-2	TGCAGCGTTGGGACGGAGGACCAGGGGGCCTTTAGGTATGGCTACACCTTC	CSVGTEDQGAFRYGYTF
TRBD1	TRBV5-6	many	TRBJ2-3	TGTGCCAGCAGCTTAAGACAGGGGGCTCGCACAGATACGCAGTATTTT	CASSLRQGARTDTQYF
.	TRBV3-1	medium-sized	TRBJ2-5	TGTGCCAGCAGCCAAGATGCCAGGGTAGAGACCCAGTACTTC	CASSQDARVETQYF
.	TRBV19	many	TRBJ2-7	TGTGCCGCCGGACGGAACTACGAGCAGTACTTC	CAAGRNYEQYF
.	TRBV15	many	TRBJ1-1	TGTGCCACCAGCATCGGACGGCCCTGGATCACTGAAGCTTTCTTT	CATSIGRPWITEAFF
TRBD2	TRBV6-5	many	TRBJ2-5	TGTGCCAGCAGTTTCACGGGACTAGCGGCACAAGAGACCCAGTACTTC	CASSFTGLAAQETQYF
TRBD2	TRBV5-5	many	TRBJ2-5	TGTGCCAGCAGCCCCGGGACTAGCAAACAAGAGACCCAGTACTTC	CASSPGTSKQETQYF
.	TRBV6-2/TRBV6-3	.	TRBJ2-7	TGTGCCAGCAGTTACCCCGGAACCTACGAGCAGTACTTC	CASSYPGTYEQYF
.	TRBV28	many	TRBJ1-4	TGTGCCATCTGGGGGGCGAGGAAACTGTTTTTT	CAIWGARKLFF
.	TRBV7-2	many	TRBJ2-7	TGTGCCAGCAGCTACTTCCCCGGGTACGAGCAGTACTTC	CASSYFPGYEQYF
TRBD1	TRBV6-5	few	TRBJ2-6	TGTGCCAGCAGTTACCGGGACAGGGGATGGGGTGGGGCCAACGTCCTGACTTTC	CASSYRDRGWGGANVLTF
TRBD2	TRBV11-2	.	TRBJ2-3	TGTGCCAGCAGCTTACGACTTAGCGGGGGGGCCGGCACAGATACGCAGTATTTT	CASSLRLSGGAGTDTQYF
.	TRBV7-9	many	TRBJ2-2	TGTGCCAGCAGCTTAGGATTCGGTCTCACCGGGGAGCTGTTTTTT	CASSLGFGLTGELFF
.	TRBV10-3	many	TRBJ1-1	TGTGCCATCAGTGAGGCATTAGACAGGTACTCTTTTGAAGCTTTCTTT	CAISEALDRYSFEAFF
.	TRBV5-1	many	TRBJ2-2	TGCGCCAGCAGCTTGGCCCTTGGCCACACCGGGGAGCTGTTTTTT	CASSLALGHTGELFF
.	TRBV20-1	many	TRBJ2-5	TGCAGTGCTAGGGGTGGCGAGACCCAGTACTTC	CSARGGETQYF
.	TRBV20-1	.	TRBJ2-1	TGCAGTGCTAGAGTGGAGGGGGCGGAGAATGAGCAGTTCTTC	CSARVEGAENEQFF
.	TRBV7-3	many	TRBJ2-2	TGTGCCAGCAGCTCATCAAGGGACACCGGGGAGCTGTTTTTT	CASSSSRDTGELFF
.	TRBV2	.	TRBJ2-2	TGTGCCGCAGAGCCCCCCTCGTCCGGGGAGCTGTTTTTT	CAAEPPSSGELFF
.	TRBV5-5	.	TRBJ2-3	TGTGCCAGCAGCGTGGATAGCACAGATACGCAGTATTTC	CASSVDSTDTQYF
.	TRBV4-2	many	TRBJ2-1	TGTGCCAGCAGCCAAGGAGAAGCGGACTACAATGAGCAGTTCTTC	CASSQGEADYNEQFF
.	TRBV5-1	many	TRBJ2-3	TGCGCCACGCTCGTTTTTTTAGAGGTGGATACGCAGTATTTT	CATLVFLEVDTQYF
.	TRBV14	few	TRBJ1-4	TGTGCCAGCAGCCAAGACCCTACGGGAAAACTGTTTTTT	CASSQDPTGKLFF
.	TRBV28	many	TRBJ1-1	TGTGCCAGCAGGCCCTTCAGGGTGGCTGAAGCTTTCTTT	CASRPFRVAEAFF
.	TRBV5-1	few	TRBJ1-1	TGCGCCAGCAGCCAGGGAACAGGGTATCTGGTGAACACTGAAGCTTTCTTT	CASSQGTGYLVNTEAFF
TRBD2	TRBV20-1	.	TRBJ2-5	TGCAGTGCAACACTAGCGGGAGAAGAGACCCAGTACTTC	CSATLAGEETQYF
.	TRBV4-1	many	TRBJ2-7	TGCGCCAGCAGCCAAGATGGCCCCGGGCCCGCCTACGAGCAGTACTTC	CASSQDGPGPAYEQYF
TRBD2	TRBV20-1	.	TRBJ2-2	TGCAGTGCTAGAGATAAGGGGACTACATCTGCCCGAAAGAACACCGGGGAGCTGTTTTTT	CSARDKGTTSARKNTGELFF
.	TRBV5-1	many	TRBJ1-1	TGCGCCAGCAGCCGGTTCAATACTTTTGAAGCTTTCTTT	CASSRFNTFEAFF
TRBD1	TRBV7-6	few	TRBJ2-2	TGTGCCAGCAGTTTGGGACAGGGGGGCGACACCGGGGAGCTGTTTTTT	CASSLGQGGDTGELFF
.	TRBV28	many	TRBJ2-1	TGTGCCAGCAGTTTATGGGAGGCGAGCTCCTACAATGAGCAGTTCTTC	CASSLWEASSYNEQFF
TRBD2	TRBV5-1	few	TRBJ2-1	TGCGCCAGCAGCGCGGGACTAGCGGACTACAATGAGCAGTTCTTC	CASSAGLADYNEQFF
TRBD2	TRBV2	few	TRBJ2-1	TGTGCCAGCAAAGCTAGCGGGGTCTACAATGAGCAGTTCTTC	CASKASGVYNEQFF
TRBD2	TRBV19	many	TRBJ2-2	TGTGCCAGTAGTATAGCTAGCGGGAACACCGGGGAGCTGTTTTTT	CASSIASGNTGELFF
.	TRBV18	few	TRBJ2-7	TGTGCCAGCTCACCACCAGTTGTGGACGAGCAGTACTTC	CASSPPVVDEQYF
TRBD2	TRBV28	many	TRBJ2-7	TGTGCCAGCAGTTTCGGGAGGTCCTACGAGCAGTACTTC	CASSFGRSYEQYF
TRBD1	TRBV5-1	.	TRBJ1-2	TGCGCCAGCAGGACAGGGGACAGTTATGGCTACACCTTC	CASRTGDSYGYTF
.	TRBV12-3/TRBV12-4	.	TRBJ2-4	TGTGCCAGCAGCCCGGGTCGAGCCAAAAACATTCAGTACTTC	CASSPGRAKNIQYF
.	TRBV6-1	many	TRBJ2-2	TGTGCCACATCCGCAGGATTGAACACCGGGGAGCTGTTTTTT	CATSAGLNTGELFF
.	TRBV30	.	TRBJ2-5	TGTGCCTGGACTTACCCGTACCAAGAGACCCAGTACTTC	CAWTYPYQETQYF
TRBD2	TRBV2	.	TRBJ2-1	TGTGCCAGCAGGAGAGCGGGAGGGGGCTCCTACAATGAGCAGTTCTTC	CASRRAGGGSYNEQFF
.	TRBV20-1	many	TRBJ1-1	TGCAGTGCCCTTGGGAACACTGAAGCTTTCTTT	CSALGNTEAFF
TRBD2	TRBV20-1	.	TRBJ2-7	TGCAGTGCTAGAGTGCTAGCGGGGGGTCCGAGAAGCTACGAGCAGTACTTC	CSARVLAGGPRSYEQYF
.	TRBV5-1	.	TRBJ2-1	TGCGCCAGCAGCCACTCGGGACGGTCCCCCTACAATGAGCAGTTCTTC	CASSHSGRSPYNEQFF
.	TRBV7-2	few	TRBJ2-1	TGTGCCAGCAGCCCCGTGGGGAGTGAGCAGTTCTTC	CASSPVGSEQFF
.	TRBV29-1	many	TRBJ2-7	TGCAGCGTTGAGGTATCCCCCTACGAGCAGTACTTC	CSVEVSPYEQYF
.	TRBV20-1	many	TRBJ2-7	TGCAGTGCTAGTTGGGGGCCCACCTACGAGCAGTACTTC	CSASWGPTYEQYF
TRBD2	TRBV5-8	many	TRBJ2-7	TGTGCCAGCAGCCTTGAAGGACTAGCGGGAGCCATCTACGAGCAGTACTTC	CASSLEGLAGAIYEQYF
.	TRBV7-8	.	TRBJ1-1	TGTGCCAGCAGCTTAGTAGCTGGGACAAATTCTGAAGCTTTCTTT	CASSLVAGTNSEAFF
.	TRBV3-1	.	TRBJ1-2	TGTGCCAGCAGCCAAGTATCCGCCAGTGTCCCCTATGGCTACACCTTC	CASSQVSASVPYGYTF